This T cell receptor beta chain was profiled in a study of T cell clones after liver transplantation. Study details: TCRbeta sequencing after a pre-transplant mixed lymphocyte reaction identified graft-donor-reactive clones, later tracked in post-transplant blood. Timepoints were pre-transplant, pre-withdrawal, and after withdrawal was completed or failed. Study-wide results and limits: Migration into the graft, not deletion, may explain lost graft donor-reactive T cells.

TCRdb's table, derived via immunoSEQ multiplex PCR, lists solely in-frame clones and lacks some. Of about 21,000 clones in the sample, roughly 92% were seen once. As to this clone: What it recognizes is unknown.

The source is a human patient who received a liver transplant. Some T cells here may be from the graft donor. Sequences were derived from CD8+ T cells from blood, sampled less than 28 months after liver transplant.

CDR3 nucleotide sequence: TGTGCCATCAGTGATGGGACTAGCGGCACAGATACGCAGTATTTT. Protein: CAISDGTSGTDTQYF. The V call is TRBV10-3, the J call TRBJ2-3, with 10 nucleotides matching TRBD2. The V segment lost 3 bases and the J segment 1 base; nucleotides outside the gene matches: 1. CDR1 and CDR2 (germline): ENHRY, SYGVKD. The CDR3 spans 15 residues.